A selection of T cell receptor beta chains follows, all from one sample in a study of cytotoxic CD8 clonotypes in ibrutinib-treated CLL. Sequencing was performed with immunoSEQ multiplex PCR; in TCRdb, only in-frame clones are kept and a portion is missing. The repertoire holds 130,000 or so clones, 60% to 80% seen once, with 28% in the top ten. Sample: PBMCs, taken after 12 months of ibrutinib treatment. All receptors come from a human donor with chronic lymphocytic leukemia. Each CDR3 is given with its conserved first and last residue. The D gene is left open where the match is weak. Size values are once, few and many counts, or a class for expanded clones, and some rows have none.

J gene: TRBJ1-2
V gene: TRBV5-1
CDR3 length: 14
clone size: few
D gene: .
CDR3 DNA: TGCGCCAGCAGCTCGGGGACCCTTGGCTATGGCTACACCTTC
CDR3 protein: CASSSGTLGYGYTF

J gene: TRBJ1-1
V gene: TRBV15
CDR3 length: 14
clone size: .
D gene: .
CDR3 DNA: TGTGCCACCAGCAGGACAGGACTGAACACTGAAGCTTTCTTT
CDR3 protein: CATSRTGLNTEAFF

J gene: TRBJ1-5
V gene: TRBV7-2
CDR3 length: 14
clone size: few
D gene: TRBD1
CDR3 DNA: TGTGCCAGCAGCTCTGACAGGGGGCCTCAGCCCCAGCATTTT
CDR3 protein: CASSSDRGPQPQHF

J gene: TRBJ2-7
V gene: TRBV30
CDR3 length: 13
clone size: .
D gene: .
CDR3 DNA: TGTGCCTGGAGTGTAAGTTTTCTACGCGAGCAGTACTTC
CDR3 protein: CAWSVSFLREQYF

J gene: TRBJ2-5
V gene: TRBV10-3
CDR3 length: 13
clone size: .
D gene: .
CDR3 DNA: TGTGCCATCAGTGTGTCCGGGGCGGAGACCCAGTACTTC
CDR3 protein: CAISVSGAETQYF

J gene: TRBJ2-2
V gene: TRBV15
CDR3 length: 17
clone size: .
D gene: .
CDR3 DNA: TGTGCCACCAGCCAAGGTACCGGACTTTTAGACACCGGGGAGCTGTTTTTT
CDR3 protein: CATSQGTGLLDTGELFF

J gene: TRBJ2-1
V gene: TRBV11-2
CDR3 length: 17
clone size: once
D gene: .
CDR3 DNA: TGTGCCAGCAGCTTAGATCTTTGGGACGGGAATTACAATGAGCAGTTCTTC
CDR3 protein: CASSLDLWDGNYNEQFF

J gene: TRBJ2-7
V gene: TRBV7-9
CDR3 length: 14
clone size: .
D gene: TRBD2
CDR3 DNA: TGTGCCAGCAGCTTAAACGGGAGGCAGGGCGAGCAGTACTTC
CDR3 protein: CASSLNGRQGEQYF

J gene: TRBJ2-3
V gene: TRBV6-4
CDR3 length: 16
clone size: .
D gene: .
CDR3 DNA: TGTGCCAGCAGCGACCGGACGGGCGGCTCCACAGATACGCAGTATTTT
CDR3 protein: CASSDRTGGSTDTQYF

J gene: TRBJ1-2
V gene: TRBV5-1
CDR3 length: 16
clone size: .
D gene: TRBD1
CDR3 DNA: TGCGCCAGCAGCCCTATTACAGGGGGCGCTGGCTATGGCTACACCTTC
CDR3 protein: CASSPITGGAGYGYTF

J gene: TRBJ1-5
V gene: TRBV10-1
CDR3 length: 14
clone size: few
D gene: .
CDR3 DNA: TGCGCCCCCACGGGGTGGCAGGGCAATCAGCCCCAGCATTTT
CDR3 protein: CAPTGWQGNQPQHF

J gene: TRBJ1-2
V gene: TRBV28
CDR3 length: 15
clone size: once
D gene: .
CDR3 DNA: TGTGCCAGCAGTTTGGGGACCCTCTTTTCGACTGGCTACACCTTC
CDR3 protein: CASSLGTLFSTGYTF

J gene: TRBJ2-3
V gene: TRBV7-2
CDR3 length: 13
clone size: .
D gene: .
CDR3 DNA: TGTGCCAGCAGCCGAGGGTTTACAGATACGCAGTATTTT
CDR3 protein: CASSRGFTDTQYF

J gene: TRBJ2-7
V gene: TRBV2
CDR3 length: 12
clone size: .
D gene: .
CDR3 DNA: TGTGCCAGCAGTCAACTAGTCTACGAGCAGTACTTC
CDR3 protein: CASSQLVYEQYF

J gene: TRBJ2-3
V gene: TRBV7-3
CDR3 length: 15
clone size: .
D gene: .
CDR3 DNA: TGTGCCAGCAGCTTAAGTATTACTAGCACAGATACGCAGTATTTT
CDR3 protein: CASSLSITSTDTQYF

J gene: TRBJ1-2
V gene: TRBV10-3
CDR3 length: 16
clone size: .
D gene: .
CDR3 DNA: TGTGCCATCAGTGAGCTTGAATCTGAAATTAACTATGGCTACACCTTC
CDR3 protein: CAISELESEINYGYTF

J gene: TRBJ1-5
V gene: TRBV5-6
CDR3 length: 15
clone size: few
D gene: TRBD1
CDR3 DNA: TGTGCCAGCAGCTTGAGGGGGCCTATTAATCAGCCCCAGCATTTT
CDR3 protein: CASSLRGPINQPQHF

J gene: TRBJ2-1
V gene: TRBV18
CDR3 length: 13
clone size: .
D gene: .
CDR3 DNA: TGTGCCAGCTCACCACCTGCCCAGAATGAGCAGTTCTTC
CDR3 protein: CASSPPAQNEQFF